The T cell receptor beta chain described here comes from a study of T cells after yellow fever vaccination. CDR3 length equals 13 residues. Germline loops: CDR1 DFQATT, CDR2 SNEGSKA (reference sequence). V was clipped by 6 bases and J by 1 base, with 12 bases between them. Each CDR3 protein gets one entry after TCRdb re-called the 5' RACE reads with MiXCR. The sample yields approximately 350,000 distinct CDR3 sequences, 11% seen once. The chain uses TRBV20-1 and TRBJ1-1, with D maybe TRBD1 (6 bases). The sample consisted of PBMCs, taken on the day of the first yellow fever vaccination. The sequence was collected from a man between 18 and 35 years old who received the YFV17D yellow fever vaccine. CDR3 region: CSAGGQQNTEAFF. The DNA of the CDR3 is TGCAGTGCCGGGGGACAACAGAACACTGAAGCTTTCTTT.